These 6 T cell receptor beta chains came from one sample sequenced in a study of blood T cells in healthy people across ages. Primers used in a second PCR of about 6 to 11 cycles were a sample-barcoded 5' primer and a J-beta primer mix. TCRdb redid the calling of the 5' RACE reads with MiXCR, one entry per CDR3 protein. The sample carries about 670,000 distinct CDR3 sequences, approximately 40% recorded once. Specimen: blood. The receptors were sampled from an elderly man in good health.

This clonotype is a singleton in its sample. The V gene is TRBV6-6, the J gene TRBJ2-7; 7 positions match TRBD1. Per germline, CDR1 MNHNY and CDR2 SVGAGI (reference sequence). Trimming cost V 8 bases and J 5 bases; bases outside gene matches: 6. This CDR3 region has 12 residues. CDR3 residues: CASRQTGNEQYF. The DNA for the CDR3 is TGTGCCAGCCGACAGACAGGGAACGAGCAGTACTTC.

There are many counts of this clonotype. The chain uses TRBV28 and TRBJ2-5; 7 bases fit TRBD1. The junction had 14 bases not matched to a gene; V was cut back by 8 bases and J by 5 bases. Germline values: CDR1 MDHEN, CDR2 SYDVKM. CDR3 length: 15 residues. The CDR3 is CASLEGTAIGETQYF. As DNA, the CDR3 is TGTGCCAGCTTAGAAGGGACAGCCATTGGGGAGACCCAGTACTTC. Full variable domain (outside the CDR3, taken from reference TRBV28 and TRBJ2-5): DVKVTQSSRYLVKRTGEKVFLECVQDMDHENMFWYRQDPGLGLRLIYFSYDVKMKEKGDIPEGYSVSREKKERFSLILESASTNQTSMYLCASLEGTAIGETQYFGPGTRLLVL.

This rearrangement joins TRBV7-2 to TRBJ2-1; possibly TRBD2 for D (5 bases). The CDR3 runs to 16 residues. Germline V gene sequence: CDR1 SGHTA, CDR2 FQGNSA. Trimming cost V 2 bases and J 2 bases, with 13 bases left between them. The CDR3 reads CASSLSLALPYNEQFF. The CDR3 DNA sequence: TGTGCCAGCAGCTTAAGCCTAGCCCTACCCTACAATGAGCAGTTCTTC.

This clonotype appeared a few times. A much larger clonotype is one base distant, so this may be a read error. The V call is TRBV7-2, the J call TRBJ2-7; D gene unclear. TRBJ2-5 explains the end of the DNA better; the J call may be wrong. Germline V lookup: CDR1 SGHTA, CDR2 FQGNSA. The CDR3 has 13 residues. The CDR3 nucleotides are TGTGCCAGCAGCGCCCTCTGGGCAGAGACCCAGTACTTC. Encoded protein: CASSALWAETQYF.

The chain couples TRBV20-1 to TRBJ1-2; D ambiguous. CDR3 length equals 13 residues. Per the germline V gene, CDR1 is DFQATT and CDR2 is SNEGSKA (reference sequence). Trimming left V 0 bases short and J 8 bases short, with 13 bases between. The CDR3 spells CSAREIGPVGYTF. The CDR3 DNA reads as TGCAGTGCTAGAGAGATCGGTCCGGTAGGCTACACCTTC.

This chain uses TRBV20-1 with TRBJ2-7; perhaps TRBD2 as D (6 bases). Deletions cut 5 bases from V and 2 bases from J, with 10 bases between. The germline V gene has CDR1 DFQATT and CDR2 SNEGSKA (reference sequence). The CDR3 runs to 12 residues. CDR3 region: CSASRGTYEQYF. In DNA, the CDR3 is TGCAGTGCTTCCCGGGGGACCTACGAGCAGTACTTC.